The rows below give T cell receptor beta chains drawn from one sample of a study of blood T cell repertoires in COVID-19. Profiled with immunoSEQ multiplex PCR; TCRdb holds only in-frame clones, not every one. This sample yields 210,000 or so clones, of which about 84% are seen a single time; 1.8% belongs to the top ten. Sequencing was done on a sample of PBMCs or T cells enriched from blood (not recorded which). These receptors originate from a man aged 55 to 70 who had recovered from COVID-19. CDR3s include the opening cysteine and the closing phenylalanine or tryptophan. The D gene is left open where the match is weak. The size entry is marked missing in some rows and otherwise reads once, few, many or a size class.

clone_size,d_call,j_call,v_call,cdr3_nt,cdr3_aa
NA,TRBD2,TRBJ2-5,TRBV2,TGTGCCAGCAGTGAAAATAGACTAGCGGTTCAAGAGACCCAGTACTTC,CASSENRLAVQETQYF
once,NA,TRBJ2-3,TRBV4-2,TGTGCCAGCAGCCAAGAAGTTGCGGGCGGCGATACGCAGTATTTT,CASSQEVAGGDTQYF
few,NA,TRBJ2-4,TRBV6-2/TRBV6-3,TGTGCCAGCAGTGGCCCGGGACTCCGCGGGAACATTCAGTACTTC,CASSGPGLRGNIQYF
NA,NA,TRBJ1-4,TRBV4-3,TGCGCCAGCAGCCAAGATCCTGTCGGGATCTCCCCCAGCACTAATGAAAAACTGTTTTTT,CASSQDPVGISPSTNEKLFF
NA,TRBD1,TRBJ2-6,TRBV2,TGTGCCAGCAGTGCCTCCTCCGGGACAGAGAGCTCTGGGGCCAACGTCCTGACTTTC,CASSASSGTESSGANVLTF
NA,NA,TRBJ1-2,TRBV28,TGTGCCAGCACCTCAGTGGGGGGGTATGGCTACACCTTC,CASTSVGGYGYTF
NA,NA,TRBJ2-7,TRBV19,TGTGCCAGTAGCACCGGCAGGGGCTACGAGCAGTACTTC,CASSTGRGYEQYF
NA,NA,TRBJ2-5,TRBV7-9,TGTGCCAGCAGCTTTGAGAACCAAGAGACCCAGTACTTC,CASSFENQETQYF
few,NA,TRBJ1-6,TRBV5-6,TGTGCCAGCAGCTCAAGCCTTCGACAGGTCGGACCGAATTCACCCCTCCACTTT,CASSSSLRQVGPNSPLHF
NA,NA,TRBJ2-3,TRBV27,TGTGCCAGCAGTGCGCCGGGTGATTTTAGCACAGATACGCAGTATTTT,CASSAPGDFSTDTQYF
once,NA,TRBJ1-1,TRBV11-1,TGTGCCAGCAGCTTTCGGAGAACTACTGAAGCTTTCTTT,CASSFRRTTEAFF
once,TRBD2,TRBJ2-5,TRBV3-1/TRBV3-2,TGTGCCAGCAGCCAGAGGACTAGAGGAGAGACCCAGTACTTC,CASSQRTRGETQYF
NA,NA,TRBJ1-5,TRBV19,TGTGCCAGTACAATGGGGCCTGGGAGCAATCAGCCCCAGCATTTT,CASTMGPGSNQPQHF
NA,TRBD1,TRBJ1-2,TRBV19,TGTGCCAGTAGTACCCAAGACAGGGGTAACTATGGCTACACCTTC,CASSTQDRGNYGYTF
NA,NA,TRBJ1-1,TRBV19,TGTGCCAGTAGTATAGGAACGACAGGCGTGAGGATGGCTTTCTTT,CASSIGTTGVRMAFF
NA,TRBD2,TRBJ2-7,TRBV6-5,TGTGCCAGCAGTTACAACCGGGGGGACTACTACGAGCAGTACTTC,CASSYNRGDYYEQYF
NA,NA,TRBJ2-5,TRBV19,TGTGCCAGTAGCATTGTAGACCAAGAGACCCAGTACTTC,CASSIVDQETQYF
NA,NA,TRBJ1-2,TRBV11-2,TGTGCCAGCAGCTTCGATCGGAACTATGGCTACACCTTC,CASSFDRNYGYTF
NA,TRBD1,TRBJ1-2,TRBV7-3,TGTGCCAGCAGCTTAAACAGGGGTGACTATGGCTACACCTTC,CASSLNRGDYGYTF
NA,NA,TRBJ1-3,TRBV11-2,TGTGCCAGCAGCTTAGCAGGGCCTGGAAACACCATATATTTT,CASSLAGPGNTIYF
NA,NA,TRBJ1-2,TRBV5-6,TGTGCCAGCAGCTTGGCCGGTCTTCACTATGGCTACACCTTC,CASSLAGLHYGYTF
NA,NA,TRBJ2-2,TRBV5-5,TGTGCCAGCAGCCAAGGGGCCCCCCGGAACACCGGGGAGCTGTTTTTT,CASSQGAPRNTGELFF
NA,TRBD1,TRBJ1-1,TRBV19,TGTGCCAGTAGTGGGGACAGGGGTACTGAAGCTTTCTTT,CASSGDRGTEAFF
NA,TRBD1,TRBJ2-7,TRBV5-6,TGTGCCAGCAGCAGGCCGGGACAGGCTTACGGCGAGCAGTACTTC,CASSRPGQAYGEQYF